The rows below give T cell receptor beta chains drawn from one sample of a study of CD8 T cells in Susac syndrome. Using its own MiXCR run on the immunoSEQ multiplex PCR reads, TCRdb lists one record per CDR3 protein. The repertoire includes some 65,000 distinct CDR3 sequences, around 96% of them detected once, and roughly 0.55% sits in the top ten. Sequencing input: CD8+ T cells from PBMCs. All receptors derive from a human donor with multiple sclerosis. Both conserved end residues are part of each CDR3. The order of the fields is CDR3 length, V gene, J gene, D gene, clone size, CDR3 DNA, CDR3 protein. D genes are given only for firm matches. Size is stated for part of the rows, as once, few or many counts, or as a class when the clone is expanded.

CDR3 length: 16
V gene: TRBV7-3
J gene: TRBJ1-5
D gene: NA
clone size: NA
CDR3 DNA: TGTGCCAGCAGCAACTGGACACCTTATAGCAATCAGCCCCAGCATTTT
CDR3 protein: CASSNWTPYSNQPQHF

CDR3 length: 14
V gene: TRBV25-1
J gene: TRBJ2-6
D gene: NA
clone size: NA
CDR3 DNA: TGTGCCAGCGGGATCGGATCTGGGGCCAACGTCCTGACTTTC
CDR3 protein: CASGIGSGANVLTF

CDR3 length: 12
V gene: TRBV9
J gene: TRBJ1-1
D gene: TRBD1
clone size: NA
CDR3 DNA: TGTGCCAGCAGCGCGGGACAGGGTAAAACTTTCTTT
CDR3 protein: CASSAGQGKTFF

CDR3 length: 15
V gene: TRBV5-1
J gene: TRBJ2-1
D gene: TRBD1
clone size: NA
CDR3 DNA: TGCGCCAGCAGCGCGGCGGGACAGGGAAACAATGAGCAGTTCTTC
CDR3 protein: CASSAAGQGNNEQFF

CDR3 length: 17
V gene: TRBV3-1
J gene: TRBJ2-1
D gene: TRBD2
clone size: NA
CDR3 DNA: TGTGCCAGCAGCCAAGTGTCTAGCGGGAGTTATATTGATGAGCAGTTCTTC
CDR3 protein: CASSQVSSGSYIDEQFF

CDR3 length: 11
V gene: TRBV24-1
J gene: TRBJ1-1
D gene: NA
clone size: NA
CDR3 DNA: TGTGCCACCAGTATCGGGAGTGAAGCTTTCTTT
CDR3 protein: CATSIGSEAFF

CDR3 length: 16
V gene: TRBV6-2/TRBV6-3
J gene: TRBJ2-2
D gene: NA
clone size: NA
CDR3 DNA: TGTGCCAGCAGTCCCCCGAGGGGCATGAACACCGGGGAGCTGTTTTTT
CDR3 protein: CASSPPRGMNTGELFF

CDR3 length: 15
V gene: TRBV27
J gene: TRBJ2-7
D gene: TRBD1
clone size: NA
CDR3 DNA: TGTGCCAGCAGTGAGCAGGGGGCAAGTTTATACGAGCAGTACTTC
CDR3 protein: CASSEQGASLYEQYF

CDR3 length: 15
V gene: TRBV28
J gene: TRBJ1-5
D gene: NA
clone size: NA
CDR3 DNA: TGTGCCAGCAGTCCCATCGGACCGACCAATCAGCCCCAGCATTTT
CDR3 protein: CASSPIGPTNQPQHF

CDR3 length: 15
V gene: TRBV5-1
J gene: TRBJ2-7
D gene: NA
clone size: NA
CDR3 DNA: TGCGCCAGCAGCTTGGCCCACAGGCCGCCCTACGAGCAGTACTTC
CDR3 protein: CASSLAHRPPYEQYF

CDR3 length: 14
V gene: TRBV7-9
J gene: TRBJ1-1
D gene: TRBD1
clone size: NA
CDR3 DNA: TGTGCCAGCAGCCCGGGACAGACGAACACTGAAGCTTTCTTT
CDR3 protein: CASSPGQTNTEAFF

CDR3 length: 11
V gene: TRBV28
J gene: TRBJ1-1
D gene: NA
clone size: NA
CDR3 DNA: TGTGCCAGCATCCGAGCCGATGAAGCTTTCTTT
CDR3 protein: CASIRADEAFF

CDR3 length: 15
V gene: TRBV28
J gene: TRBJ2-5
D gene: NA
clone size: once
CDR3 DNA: TGTGCCAGCAGTCCCCTCGGGGGCGTCCAAGAGACCCAGTACTTC
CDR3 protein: CASSPLGGVQETQYF

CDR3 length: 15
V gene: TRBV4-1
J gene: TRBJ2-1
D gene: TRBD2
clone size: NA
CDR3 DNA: TGCGCCAGCAGCGAACTAGCGGGAGACGAGGTCGAGCAGTTCTTC
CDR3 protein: CASSELAGDEVEQFF

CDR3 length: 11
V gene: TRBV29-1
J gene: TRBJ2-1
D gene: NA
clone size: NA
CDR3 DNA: TGCAGCGTTGAACGGGGGAATGAGCAGTTCTTC
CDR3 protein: CSVERGNEQFF

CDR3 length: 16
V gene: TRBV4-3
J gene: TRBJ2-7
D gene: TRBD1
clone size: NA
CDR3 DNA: TGCGCCAGCAGCCAAAGCGCTCCGGGACAGGGATACGAGCAGTACTTC
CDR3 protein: CASSQSAPGQGYEQYF

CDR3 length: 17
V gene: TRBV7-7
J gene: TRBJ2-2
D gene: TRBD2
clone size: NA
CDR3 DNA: TGTGCTAGCACCCCACGACTAGCGGGAGTGAACACCGGGGAGCTGTTTTTT
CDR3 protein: CASTPRLAGVNTGELFF

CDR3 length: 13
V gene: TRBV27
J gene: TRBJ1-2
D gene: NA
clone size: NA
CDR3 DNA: TGTGCCAGCAGCAGGTCAGGGCACTATGGCTACACCTTC
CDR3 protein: CASSRSGHYGYTF

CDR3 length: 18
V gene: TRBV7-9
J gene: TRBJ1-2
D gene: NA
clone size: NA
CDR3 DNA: TGTGCCAGCAGCGGGAGGATCAGGGGCCTCCTTGCCTTCTATGGCTACACCTTC
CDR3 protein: CASSGRIRGLLAFYGYTF

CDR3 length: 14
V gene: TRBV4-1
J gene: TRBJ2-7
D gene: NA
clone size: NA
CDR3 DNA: TGCGCCAGCAGCCAACCAGACTCCTGGGGAGAGCAGTACTTC
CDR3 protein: CASSQPDSWGEQYF

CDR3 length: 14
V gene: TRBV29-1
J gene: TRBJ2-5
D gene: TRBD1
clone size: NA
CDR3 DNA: TGCAGCGTTGACGGGACAGGGGGCTTGGAGACCCAGTACTTC
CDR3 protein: CSVDGTGGLETQYF

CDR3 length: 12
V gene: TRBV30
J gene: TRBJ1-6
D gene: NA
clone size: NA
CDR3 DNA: TGTGGTGGGGCGGAAAATAATTCACCCCTCCACTTT
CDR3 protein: CGGAENNSPLHF

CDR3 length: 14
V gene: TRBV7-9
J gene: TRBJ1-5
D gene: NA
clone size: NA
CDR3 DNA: TGTGCCTCACAGGGAAGGGGTAGCAATCAGCCCCAGCATTTT
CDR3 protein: CASQGRGSNQPQHF

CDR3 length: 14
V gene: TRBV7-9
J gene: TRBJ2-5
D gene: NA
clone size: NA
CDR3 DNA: TGTGCCAGTCACCTGGCGGACGGAGGGCAGACCCAGTACTTC
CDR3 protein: CASHLADGGQTQYF

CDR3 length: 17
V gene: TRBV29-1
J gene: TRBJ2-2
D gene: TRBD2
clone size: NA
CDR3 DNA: TGCAGCGTTGAAGATCCCAGTGTTAGCGGGAGCACCGGGGAGCTGTTTTTT
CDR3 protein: CSVEDPSVSGSTGELFF